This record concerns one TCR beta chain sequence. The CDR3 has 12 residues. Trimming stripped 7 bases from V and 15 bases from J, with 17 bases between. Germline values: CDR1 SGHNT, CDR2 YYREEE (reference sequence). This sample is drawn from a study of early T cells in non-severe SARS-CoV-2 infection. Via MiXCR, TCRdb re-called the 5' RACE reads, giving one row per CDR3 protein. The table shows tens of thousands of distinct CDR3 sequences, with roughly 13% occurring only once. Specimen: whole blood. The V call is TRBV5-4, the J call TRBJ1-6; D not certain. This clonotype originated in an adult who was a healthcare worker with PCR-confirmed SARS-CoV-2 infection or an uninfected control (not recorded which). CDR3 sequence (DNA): TGTGCCAGCGGAGACCTTTTCGGACTCCTCCACTTT. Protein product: CASGDLFGLLHF.